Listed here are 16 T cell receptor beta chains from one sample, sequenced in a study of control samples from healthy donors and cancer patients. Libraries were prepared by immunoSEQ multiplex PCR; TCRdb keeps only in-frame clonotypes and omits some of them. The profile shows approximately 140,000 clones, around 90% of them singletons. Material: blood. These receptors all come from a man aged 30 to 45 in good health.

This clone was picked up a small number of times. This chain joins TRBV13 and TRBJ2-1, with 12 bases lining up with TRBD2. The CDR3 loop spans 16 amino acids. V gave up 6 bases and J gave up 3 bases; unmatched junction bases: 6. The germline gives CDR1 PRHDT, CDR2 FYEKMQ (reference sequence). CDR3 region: CASSYKTSGSYNEQFF. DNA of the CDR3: TGTGCCAGCAGTTATAAGACTAGCGGGAGCTACAATGAGCAGTTCTTC.

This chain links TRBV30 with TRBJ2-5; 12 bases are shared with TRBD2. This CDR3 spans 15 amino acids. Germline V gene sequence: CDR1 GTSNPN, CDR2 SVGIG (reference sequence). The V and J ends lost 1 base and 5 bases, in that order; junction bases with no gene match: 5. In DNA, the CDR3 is TGTGCCTGGAGTGGGTCCCTAGCGGGAGGGGAGACCCAGTACTTC. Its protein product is CAWSGSLAGGETQYF.

CDR3 in amino acids: CAWSKSGQGIGAFF. As DNA, the CDR3 is TGTGCCTGGAGTAAATCGGGACAGGGGATCGGAGCTTTCTTT. V and J are TRBV30 and TRBJ1-1; 10 nucleotides match TRBD1. Trimming cost V 2 bases and J 10 bases; bases outside gene matches: 10. There are 14 residues in the CDR3. The germline gives CDR1 GTSNPN, CDR2 SVGIG (reference sequence). Drawing the rest from reference TRBV30 and TRBJ1-1, the complete variable domain is SQTIHQWPATLVQPVGSPLSLECTVEGTSNPNLYWYRQAAGRGLQLLFYSVGIGQISSEVPQNLSASRPQDRQFILSSKKLLLSDSGFYLCAWSKSGQGIGAFFGQGTRLTVV.

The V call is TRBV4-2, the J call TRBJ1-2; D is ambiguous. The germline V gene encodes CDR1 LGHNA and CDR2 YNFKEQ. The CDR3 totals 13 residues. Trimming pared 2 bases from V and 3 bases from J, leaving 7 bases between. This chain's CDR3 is CASSQSLHYGYTF. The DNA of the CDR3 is TGTGCCAGCAGCCAAAGTCTGCACTATGGCTACACCTTC.

This CDR3 reads CASSVGLAGAGGANVLTF. The CDR3 DNA reads as TGTGCCAGCAGCGTGGGACTAGCGGGAGCAGGTGGGGCCAACGTCCTGACTTTC. This chain joins TRBV9 and TRBJ2-6; TRBD2 aligns across 14 bases. CDR1 and CDR2 (germline): SGDLS, YYNGEE. There are 18 residues in the CDR3. V lost 2 bases, J lost 3 bases, and 4 bases stayed unmatched.

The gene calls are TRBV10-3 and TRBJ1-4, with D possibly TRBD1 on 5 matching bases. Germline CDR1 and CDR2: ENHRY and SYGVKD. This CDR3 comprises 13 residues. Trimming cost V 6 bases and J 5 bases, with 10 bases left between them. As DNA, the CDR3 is TGTGCCATCAGGGGTGGGGGAAATGAAAAACTGTTTTTT. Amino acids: CAIRGGGNEKLFF.

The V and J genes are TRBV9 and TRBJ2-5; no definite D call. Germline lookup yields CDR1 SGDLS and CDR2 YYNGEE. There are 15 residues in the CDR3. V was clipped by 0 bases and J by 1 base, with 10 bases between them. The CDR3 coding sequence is TGTGCCAGCAGCGTAGGGTCACTACCCCAAGAGACCCAGTACTTC. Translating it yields CASSVGSLPQETQYF. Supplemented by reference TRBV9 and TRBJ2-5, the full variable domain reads DSGVTQTPKHLITATGQRVTLRCSPRSGDLSVYWYQQSLDQGLQFLIQYYNGEERAKGNILERFSAQQFPDLHSELNLSSLELGDSALYFCASSVGSLPQETQYFGPGTRLLVL.

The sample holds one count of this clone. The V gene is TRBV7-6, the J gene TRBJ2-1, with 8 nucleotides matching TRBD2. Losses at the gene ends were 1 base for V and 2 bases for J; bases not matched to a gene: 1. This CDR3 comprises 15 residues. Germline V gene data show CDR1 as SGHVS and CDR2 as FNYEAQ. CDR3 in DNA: TGTGCCAGCAGCTTAGGACTAGCGACCTACAATGAGCAGTTCTTC. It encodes CASSLGLATYNEQFF.

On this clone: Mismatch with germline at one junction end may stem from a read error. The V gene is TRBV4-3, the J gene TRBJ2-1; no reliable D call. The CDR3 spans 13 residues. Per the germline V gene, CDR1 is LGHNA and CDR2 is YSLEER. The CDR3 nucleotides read TGCGCCAGCAGCCAAGAATGGTCTACCACCCGGCTCTTC. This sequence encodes CASSQEWSTTRLF.

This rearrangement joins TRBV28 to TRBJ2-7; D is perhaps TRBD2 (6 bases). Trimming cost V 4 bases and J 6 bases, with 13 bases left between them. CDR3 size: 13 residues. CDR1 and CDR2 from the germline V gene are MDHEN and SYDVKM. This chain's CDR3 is CASSWRGLSEQYF. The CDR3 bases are TGTGCCAGCAGTTGGCGGGGCCTGAGCGAGCAGTACTTC.

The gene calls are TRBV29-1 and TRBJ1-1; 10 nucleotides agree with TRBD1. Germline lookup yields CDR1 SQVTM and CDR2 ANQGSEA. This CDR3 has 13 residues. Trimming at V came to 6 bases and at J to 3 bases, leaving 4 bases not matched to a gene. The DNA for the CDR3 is TGCAGCGTCAGACAGGGGGCTTACACTGAAGCTTTCTTT. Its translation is CSVRQGAYTEAFF.

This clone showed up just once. The CDR3 DNA reads as TGTGCCAGCAGTTTATCCGGGAGGCCAGAGGAGACCCAGTACTTC. This encodes CASSLSGRPEETQYF. V and J are TRBV27 and TRBJ2-5, with 7 bases aligning to TRBD2. CDR1 MNHEY and CDR2 SMNVEV come from the germline V gene (reference sequence). The CDR3 length is 15 residues. Unmatched junction bases numbered 6, after V lost 0 bases and J lost 5 bases.

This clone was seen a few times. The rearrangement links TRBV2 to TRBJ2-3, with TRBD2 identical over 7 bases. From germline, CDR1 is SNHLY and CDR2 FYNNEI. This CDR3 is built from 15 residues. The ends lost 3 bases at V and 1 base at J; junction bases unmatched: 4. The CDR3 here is CASSDAGVGTDTQYF. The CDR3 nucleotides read TGTGCCAGCAGTGATGCGGGAGTTGGCACAGATACGCAGTATTTT.

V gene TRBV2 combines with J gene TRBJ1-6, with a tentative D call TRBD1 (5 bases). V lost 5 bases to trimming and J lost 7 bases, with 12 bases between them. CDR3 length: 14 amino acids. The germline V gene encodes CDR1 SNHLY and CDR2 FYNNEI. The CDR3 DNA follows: TGTGCCAGCAGTTTGGGGGACGGCAATTCACCCCTCCACTTT. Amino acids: CASSLGDGNSPLHF.

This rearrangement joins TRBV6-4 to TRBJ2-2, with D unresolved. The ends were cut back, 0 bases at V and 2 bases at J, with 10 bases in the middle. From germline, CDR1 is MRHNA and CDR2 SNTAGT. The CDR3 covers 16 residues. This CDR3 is CASSDSYGRNTGELFF. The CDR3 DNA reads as TGTGCCAGCAGTGACTCATACGGTCGAAACACCGGGGAGCTGTTTTTT.

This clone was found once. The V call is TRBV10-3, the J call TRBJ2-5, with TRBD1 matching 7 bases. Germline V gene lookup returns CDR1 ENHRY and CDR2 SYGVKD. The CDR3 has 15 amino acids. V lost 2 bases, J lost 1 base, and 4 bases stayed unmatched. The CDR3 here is CAISETGTAQETQYF. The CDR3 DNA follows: TGTGCCATCAGTGAGACGGGGACAGCCCAAGAGACCCAGTACTTC.